This T cell receptor (beta chain) was observed in a study of persistence of HIV-infected CD4 T cells. Sequencing used immunoSEQ version 4 in survey mode. Sequencing used immunoSEQ multiplex PCR; TCRdb keeps in-frame clones, though not all of them. The sample contains tens of thousands of clones, about four fifths of which appear only once. A word on this clone: Its antigen is not identified.

Germline V gene sequence: CDR1 SGHRS, CDR2 YFSETQ. V dropped 5 bases and J dropped 3; count of bases not matched to a gene: 5. This CDR3 has 15 residues. The stimulus was lysate of CMV-infected fibroblasts, around 10 ug/mL. CD40L-negative CD69-negative CD45RO-high memory CD4+ T cells were sorted as populations depleted of antigen-responding cells. Before stimulation, PBMCs underwent CD8+ T cell depletion. Source: CD4+ T cells sorted from PBMCs after approximately 20-hour stimulation, taken from a patient who received antiretroviral therapy. The V gene is TRBV5-1, the J gene TRBJ1-5, with 10 bases lining up with TRBD1. The receptor's source is an adult man with HIV who was CMV-seropositive. In DNA form, the CDR3 reads TGCGCCAGCAGACCCGGGACAGGGGCCAATCAGCCCCAGCATTTT. Protein product: CASRPGTGANQPQHF.